A selection of T cell receptor beta chains follows, all from one sample in a study of Graves' ophthalmopathy and Graves' hyperthyroidism. TCRdb independently ran MiXCR on the multiplex PCR reads; one entry per CDR3 protein. The sample has about 740,000 distinct CDR3 sequences; roughly two fifths are singletons. Sequenced input: peripheral blood. Receptors were obtained from an adult man with Graves' ophthalmopathy. Each CDR3 is given with its conserved first and last residue. A D gene is named only where the DNA matches it firmly. The size entry is marked missing in some rows and otherwise reads once, few, many or a size class.

clone_size	d_call	v_call	j_call	cdr3_aa	cdr3_nt
few	NA	TRBV24-1	TRBJ2-2	CATSDLVDKGGTGELFF	TGTGCCACCAGTGATTTAGTTGACAAGGGCGGGACCGGGGAGCTGTTTTTT
NA	NA	TRBV19	TRBJ1-1	CASRETVQAEAFF	TGTGCCAGTAGGGAAACTGTACAGGCTGAAGCTTTCTTT
few	TRBD1	TRBV6-6	TRBJ2-5	CASRRDRGLKTQYF	TGTGCCAGCAGACGGGACAGGGGGCTTAAGACCCAGTACTTC
NA	NA	TRBV12-1	TRBJ1-2	CASSVARANYGYTF	TGTGCCAGCAGCGTTGCAAGAGCTAACTATGGCTACACCTTC
few	NA	TRBV2	TRBJ1-2	CASGTTYGYTF	TGTGCCAGCGGGACAACCTATGGCTACACCTTC
many	NA	TRBV9	TRBJ1-1	CASSVGPKGEAFF	TGTGCCAGCAGCGTAGGTCCCAAGGGTGAAGCTTTCTTT
NA	TRBD1	TRBV10-2	TRBJ2-7	CASSPRWDRFNYEQYF	TGCGCCAGCAGCCCCCGCTGGGACAGATTTAACTACGAGCAGTACTTC
many	NA	TRBV20-1	TRBJ2-7	CSATRDGTYEQYF	TGCAGTGCCACTCGGGACGGGACCTACGAGCAGTACTTC
NA	NA	TRBV9	TRBJ1-6	CASSQRGPQNSPLHF	TGTGCCAGCAGCCAGCGGGGACCTCAAAATTCACCCCTCCACTTT
NA	NA	TRBV20-1	TRBJ2-5	CAWRRQETQYF	TGTGCCTGGAGGAGACAAGAGACCCAGTACTTC
few	NA	TRBV5-8	TRBJ1-2	CASSAQGQRPYTF	TGTGCCAGCAGCGCCCAAGGACAGCGCCCATACACCTTC
NA	TRBD1	TRBV10-3	TRBJ2-5	CASKGDRPSQLQETQYF	TGTGCCAGCAAGGGGGACAGACCCTCTCAGCTCCAAGAGACCCAGTACTTC
few	NA	TRBV7-9	TRBJ2-7	CASSHVYEQYF	TGTGCCAGCAGCCACGTGTACGAGCAGTACTTC
many	NA	TRBV5-8	TRBJ1-1	CASSRRRVDTEAFF	TGTGCCAGCAGCAGGAGGAGGGTTGACACTGAAGCTTTCTTT
few	NA	TRBV5-6	TRBJ1-6	CASSQGTGYGGSPLHF	TGTGCCAGCAGCCAGGGAACAGGTTATGGGGGTTCACCCCTCCACTTT
NA	NA	TRBV6-6	TRBJ1-1	CASSYLGITEAFF	TGTGCCAGCAGTTACCTGGGTATCACTGAAGCTTTCTTT
many	NA	TRBV11-2	TRBJ1-4	CASSFKAPGNEKLFF	TGTGCCAGCAGCTTCAAGGCCCCGGGGAATGAAAAACTGTTTTTT
few	NA	TRBV20-1	TRBJ1-2	CSGRPPQGNYGYTF	TGCAGTGGCAGACCCCCCCAGGGAAACTATGGCTACACCTTC
NA	NA	TRBV20-1	TRBJ1-5	CSAATGTTSYSNQPQHF	TGCAGTGCCGCCACCGGGACGACCTCATATAGCAATCAGCCCCAGCATTTT
NA	TRBD1	TRBV4-1	TRBJ1-1	CASSRGQGKTEAFF	TGCGCCAGCAGCCGCGGACAGGGAAAGACTGAAGCTTTCTTT
NA	NA	TRBV7-9	TRBJ2-2	CASSQDWRQAGELFF	TGTGCCAGCAGCCAAGATTGGAGGCAGGCCGGGGAGCTGTTTTTT
NA	TRBD1	TRBV29-1	TRBJ2-7	CSVVGTGMVPYEQYF	TGCAGCGTTGTAGGGACAGGGATGGTACCGTACGAGCAGTACTTC
NA	TRBD1	TRBV6-2/TRBV6-3	TRBJ1-1	CASSHRRDRGAFF	TGTGCCAGCAGCCACCGGAGGGACAGGGGAGCTTTCTTT
NA	NA	TRBV7-9	TRBJ1-5	CASSLGIDQPQHF	TGTGCCAGCAGCTTAGGGATTGATCAGCCCCAGCATTTT
once	TRBD1	TRBV24-1	TRBJ2-7	CATRGGQVPYEQYF	TGTGCCACCAGAGGGGGACAGGTTCCCTACGAGCAGTACTTC
NA	NA	TRBV10-3	TRBJ1-1	CAIRGLNTEAFF	TGTGCCATTCGGGGCTTAAACACTGAAGCTTTCTTT
few	TRBD1	TRBV7-9	TRBJ1-5	CASSTTGGQNSNQPQHF	TGTGCCAGCAGCACTACAGGGGGGCAGAATAGCAATCAGCCCCAGCATTTT
once	TRBD2	TRBV7-9	TRBJ2-2	CASSFGSRERNTGELFF	TGTGCCAGCAGCTTTGGTTCGCGGGAGCGGAACACCGGGGAGCTGTTTTTT
NA	TRBD1	TRBV29-1	TRBJ2-7	CSVGGQGEGYEQYF	TGCAGCGTTGGCGGACAGGGGGAGGGCTACGAGCAGTACTTC
NA	NA	TRBV7-9	TRBJ1-2	CASSLGESGYTF	TGTGCCAGCAGCTTAGGGGAGAGTGGCTACACCTTC
NA	TRBD1	TRBV25-1	TRBJ1-2	CASSEIRTGQNSGYTF	TGTGCCAGCAGTGAGATACGGACAGGGCAAAACTCTGGCTACACCTTC
many	NA	TRBV2	TRBJ1-2	CASSYGGRGYGYTF	TGTGCCAGCAGTTACGGGGGGAGAGGCTATGGCTACACCTTC
many	TRBD1	TRBV7-3	TRBJ1-3	CASSPGQGSAGNTIYF	TGTGCCAGCAGCCCCGGACAGGGATCGGCGGGAAACACCATATATTTT
many	NA	TRBV7-2	TRBJ2-6	CASSPVSVGLGSGANVLTF	TGTGCCAGCAGCCCAGTTTCGGTGGGTCTAGGCTCTGGGGCCAACGTCCTGACTTTC
many	NA	TRBV10-3	TRBJ2-6	CAIDSAGANVLTF	TGTGCCATCGACTCGGCTGGGGCCAACGTCCTGACTTTC
few	NA	TRBV7-2	TRBJ2-7	CASSLAGKYEQYF	TGTGCCAGCAGCTTAGCGGGGAAATACGAGCAGTACTTC
few	NA	TRBV12-3/TRBV12-4	TRBJ1-5	CASSPGPSSNQPQHF	TGTGCCAGCAGCCCTGGGCCTAGTAGCAATCAGCCCCAGCATTTT
NA	NA	TRBV25-1	TRBJ1-4	CASSVLAGEKLFF	TGTGCCAGCAGTGTTCTAGCGGGTGAAAAACTGTTTTTT
once	TRBD1	TRBV2	TRBJ1-6	CAISEWDRGDSPLHF	TGTGCCATCAGTGAGTGGGACAGGGGGGATTCACCCCTCCACTTT
few	NA	TRBV11-2	TRBJ1-4	CASSLQIPGTTKLFF	TGTGCCAGCAGTCTACAGATCCCCGGGACGACAAAACTGTTTTTT